Listed here are 29 T cell receptor beta chains from one sample, sequenced in a study of blood T cells in healthy people across ages. The second PCR ran about 7 to 12 cycles with a sample-barcoded 5' primer and J-beta primers. TCRdb analysed the 5' RACE reads with MiXCR anew, one entry per CDR3 protein. The data show 650,000 to 1,000,000 distinct CDR3 sequences, more than 35% seen once. Sequencing was performed on blood. These receptors all stem from a man older than 75 in good health.

As for this clonotype: At one of its ends the junction is not consistent with the germline gene, which may arise from a read error. The chain uses TRBV2 and TRBJ1-2; D is unclear. The CDR3 runs to 14 residues. Germline loops: CDR1 SNHLY, CDR2 FYNNEI. In nucleotides, the CDR3 is TGTGCCTGCAGTGATCGCCCCTCTTCCTATGGCTACACCTTC. Amino acid sequence: CACSDRPSSYGYTF.

The chain recombines TRBV7-2 with TRBJ2-7; 12 bases are shared with TRBD2. The J call may be wrong; the DNA end is better matched by TRBJ2-4. Germline assignment: CDR1 SGHTA and CDR2 FQGNSA. The CDR3 is made up of 17 amino acids. The CDR3 bases are TGTGCCAGCAGCTTAGTGGGACTAGCGGGTCAGAAAAACATTCAGTACTTC. Translating it yields CASSLVGLAGQKNIQYF.

V and J are TRBV7-9 and TRBJ1-2, with 7 bases lining up with TRBD1. Germline-derived CDR1 and CDR2 are SEHNR and FQNEAQ (reference sequence). The CDR3 covers 15 residues. Germline trimming cut 1 base from V and 3 bases from J; bases unmatched to any gene: 5. CDR3 protein: CASSLEGTADYGYTF. CDR3 nucleotide sequence: TGTGCCAGCAGCTTAGAGGGGACAGCAGACTATGGCTACACCTTC.

The gene calls are TRBV7-9 and TRBJ2-1; 14 bases fit TRBD2. The germline V gene has CDR1 SEHNR and CDR2 FQNEAQ (reference sequence). The CDR3 has 16 residues. V was pared by 2 bases and J by 7 bases, with 4 bases of the junction left unmatched. CDR3 in DNA: TGTGCCAGCAGCTTACAGGGACTAGCGGGAGAAAATGAGCAGTTCTTC. This gives the protein CASSLQGLAGENEQFF.

This clonotype has a handful of counts. A read error may produce the germline difference seen at one junction end. This rearrangement joins TRBV7-9 to TRBJ2-7; a possible D gene is TRBD2 (6 bases). Germline CDR1 SEHNR, CDR2 FQNEAQ (reference sequence). The CDR3 sequence is 14 residues long. The CDR3 nucleotides are TGTGCCCGCAGCGCGGGGCAGGGTACCTACGAGCAGTACTTC. Its protein is CARSAGQGTYEQYF.

This clonotype was observed a handful of times. The J gene is TRBJ2-1, the V gene TRBV11-2; the match to TRBD2 covers 7 bases. The V segment lost 3 bases and the J segment 8 bases; nucleotides outside the gene matches: 4. The CDR3 totals 13 residues. Germline CDR1 SGHAT, CDR2 FQNNGV. CDR3 loop: CASSLGGMDEQFF. CDR3 DNA sequence: TGTGCCAGCAGCTTGGGAGGGATGGATGAGCAGTTCTTC.

The rearrangement uses TRBV12-3 or TRBV12-4 and TRBJ2-2, with 10 positions matching TRBD2. Trimming cost V 1 base and J 10 bases; bases outside gene matches: 18. The CDR3 extends over 19 amino acids. This CDR3 is CASSLGLAGADTSTEELFF. The CDR3 DNA reads as TGTGCCAGCAGTTTAGGGCTAGCGGGAGCTGATACTTCGACTGAGGAGCTGTTTTTT.

The chain couples TRBV28 to TRBJ2-5; D might be TRBD2 (5 bases). The germline CDR1 and CDR2 sequences are MDHEN and SYDVKM. V was shortened by 2 bases and J by 5 bases, with 15 bases between the two germline ends. The CDR3 length is 15 residues. This chain's CDR3 is CASSLRVGRRETQYF. In DNA form, the CDR3 reads TGTGCCAGCAGTTTACGAGTGGGGAGACGGGAGACCCAGTACTTC.

The rearrangement joins TRBV6-1 to TRBJ1-4; the D gene is possibly TRBD1 (5 bases). This CDR3 is 13 amino acids long. The germline V gene encodes CDR1 MNHNS and CDR2 SASEGT. V lost 5 bases, J lost 5 bases, and 9 bases lay in between. CDR3 loop: CASSTGSNEKLFF. The CDR3 DNA sequence: TGTGCCAGCAGTACAGGCTCAAATGAAAAACTGTTTTTT.

CDR3: CSVSLRRTGTDTQYF. CDR3 nucleotides: TGCAGTGTCTCCCTTAGACGGACCGGCACAGATACGCAGTATTTT. The genes are TRBV20-1 and TRBJ2-3; the D is unclear. The germline gives CDR1 DFQATT, CDR2 SNEGSKA (reference sequence). The V end lost 7 bases, the J end lost 1 base, and 18 bases lay between the germline ends. This CDR3 has 15 residues.

The rearrangement links TRBV29-1 to TRBJ2-4, with TRBD1 matching over 9 bases. The closer fit of TRBJ2-7 to the DNA end suggests the J call may be wrong. Germline V gene data show CDR1 as SQVTM and CDR2 as ANQGSEA. The CDR3 has 12 residues. CDR3 sequence (DNA): TGCAGCGTCGTTACAGGGGGCGGCGAGCAGTACTTC. It is translated as CSVVTGGGEQYF.

This clonotype was counted many times. The chain couples TRBV12-3 or TRBV12-4 to TRBJ2-5; D is perhaps TRBD2 (5 bases). Deletions cut 1 base from V and 5 bases from J, with 14 bases between. The CDR3 has 15 residues. Here the CDR3 DNA reads TGTGCCAGCAGTTTAGTGGCGGACCGGAGGGAGACCCAGTACTTC. Its translation: CASSLVADRRETQYF.

V gene TRBV27 combines with J gene TRBJ2-7, with 7 bases that match TRBD1. CDR1 is MNHEY, CDR2 SMNVEV, per germline (reference sequence). After removal of 10 bases from V and 0 bases from J, the junction contained 3 bases not matched to a gene. CDR3 length: 12 residues. In nucleotides, the CDR3 is TGTGCCACTGGGGACAGCTCCTACGAGCAGTACTTC. This gives the protein CATGDSSYEQYF.

The chain is built from TRBV12-3 or TRBV12-4 and TRBJ2-2; D is uncertain. The CDR3 is 14 amino acids. Trimming shortened V by 9 bases and J by 0 bases, and 11 bases separated the two germline ends. The DNA of the CDR3 is TGTGCCAGTAAGACGAATACGAACACCGGGGAGCTGTTTTTT. It codes for CASKTNTNTGELFF.

This clonotype came up once. The chain has TRBV28 and TRBJ2-5, with 8 bases lining up with TRBD1. CDR1 is MDHEN and CDR2 is SYDVKM in the germline V gene. The CDR3 contains 13 residues. J was trimmed by 5 bases and V by 9 bases; bases with no gene match: 8. The CDR3 protein is CASAETGEETQYF. CDR3 in DNA: TGTGCCAGTGCGGAGACAGGGGAGGAGACCCAGTACTTC.

Details on this clonotype: Since the CDR3 does not end with the conserved phenylalanine or tryptophan, this likely comes from a read error. The chain combines TRBV10-3 with TRBJ2-1; TRBD2 matches at 7 bases. The ends lost 4 bases at V and 5 bases at J; junction bases unmatched: 5. The CDR3 covers 14 residues. The germline CDR1 and CDR2 sequences are ENHRY and SYGVKD. The CDR3 DNA follows: TGTGCCATCAGTGCGGGAGGCGGGGACAATGAGCAGTTCTTA. It is translated as CAISAGGGDNEQFL.

V is TRBV28 and J is TRBJ1-4; D gene ambiguous. V was trimmed by 6 bases and J by 8 bases, leaving 13 bases between them. Germline values: CDR1 MDHEN, CDR2 SYDVKM. This CDR3 is 13 amino acids long. CDR3 sequence: CASRALTPEKLFF. As DNA, the CDR3 is TGTGCCAGCAGAGCCTTAACCCCCGAAAAACTGTTTTTT. Drawing the rest from reference TRBV28 and TRBJ1-4, the complete variable domain is DVKVTQSSRYLVKRTGEKVFLECVQDMDHENMFWYRQDPGLGLRLIYFSYDVKMKEKGDIPEGYSVSREKKERFSLILESASTNQTSMYLCASRALTPEKLFFGSGTQLSVL.

This chain links TRBV7-9 with TRBJ2-7; D might be TRBD1 (6 bases). With 1 base removed from V and 6 bases from J, the gap between germline ends came to 16 bases. CDR3 length equals 15 residues. Germline CDR1 and CDR2: SEHNR and FQNEAQ (reference sequence). As DNA, the CDR3 is TGTGCCAGCAGCTTAGGGGACATGATGGCACCCGAGCAGTACTTC. Translation gives CASSLGDMMAPEQYF.

On this clonotype itself: This may arise from a read error, as a much more abundant clone is one base away. This chain joins TRBV29-1 and TRBJ2-7, with D perhaps TRBD2 (6 bases). CDR3 size: 10 residues. The germline CDR1 and CDR2 sequences are SQVTM and ANQGSEA. CDR3 sequence (DNA): TGCAGCGCCGCGGACTACGAGCCGTACTTC. Translating gives CSAADYEPYF.

This clonotype was seen at least ten times. The V and J genes are TRBV2 and TRBJ2-7, with TRBD2 matching 8 bases. This CDR3 comprises 15 residues. Germline CDR1 SNHLY, CDR2 FYNNEI. With 6 bases clipped from V and 4 bases from J, the junction kept 11 bases outside the gene matches. CDR3 coding DNA: TGTGCCAGCAGCCGGGGGGGCGGGGAGTATTACGAGCAGTACTTC. It encodes CASSRGGGEYYEQYF.

Comment on this clonotype: A much larger clone sits a single nucleotide away, making a read error possible. V is TRBV7-2 and J is TRBJ2-1; D gene unclear. Germline CDR1 SGHTA, CDR2 FQGNSA. This CDR3 has 14 amino acids. Trimming removed 5 bases from V and 6 bases from J, with 14 bases in between. CDR3 coding DNA: TGTGCCAGCAGCACCCAGATTGTGCCCAATGAGCAGTTCTTC. It is translated as CASSTQIVPNEQFF. Complete variable domain (other parts from reference TRBV7-2 and TRBJ2-1): GAGVSQSPSNKVTEKGKDVELRCDPISGHTALYWYRQSLGQGLEFLIYFQGNSAPDKSGLPSDRFSAERTGGSVSTLTIQRTQQEDSAVYLCASSTQIVPNEQFFGPGTRLTVL.

This clonotype was counted between two and nine times. The chain links TRBV20-1 to TRBJ1-1; D unclear. Germline assignment: CDR1 DFQATT and CDR2 SNEGSKA (reference sequence). The CDR3 loop spans 14 amino acids. V was cut by 1 base and J by 0 bases, with 9 bases left in between. CDR3 sequence: CSARVRDMNTEAFF. CDR3 in DNA: TGCAGTGCTAGAGTAAGGGATATGAACACTGAAGCTTTCTTT.

This clonotype showed up just once. The rearrangement links TRBV20-1 to TRBJ1-2, with D possibly TRBD1 on 6 matching bases. CDR1 and CDR2 (germline): DFQATT, SNEGSKA (reference sequence). The CDR3 has 13 residues. The V end lost 5 bases, the J end lost 0 bases, and 10 bases lay between the germline ends. The CDR3 is CSAYGQPNYGYTF. Written as DNA, the CDR3 is TGCAGTGCTTACGGACAGCCTAACTATGGCTACACCTTC.

The rearrangement links TRBV9 to TRBJ2-7; weak D call: TRBD1 (6 bases). V lost 4 bases to trimming and J lost 1 base, with 15 bases between them. Germline-derived CDR1 and CDR2 are SGDLS and YYNGEE. This CDR3 comprises 15 residues. CDR3 sequence: CASSPSGRGSYEQYF. The CDR3 DNA follows: TGTGCCAGCAGCCCGTCGGGCAGGGGATCCTACGAGCAGTACTTC.

This clonotype was recorded at least ten times. This chain links TRBV5-6 with TRBJ2-7; 7 bases are shared with TRBD2. Trimming removed 7 bases from V and 3 bases from J; junction bases left unmatched: 10. Per the germline V gene, CDR1 is SGHDT and CDR2 is YYEEEE. The CDR3 has 14 amino acids. CDR3 region: CASHWAGEVYEQYF. The CDR3 DNA reads as TGTGCCAGCCACTGGGCGGGAGAGGTCTACGAGCAGTACTTC.

This clonotype came up a few times. The genes are TRBV25-1 and TRBJ1-2; D unresolved. The CDR3 runs 14 residues. Germline-derived CDR1 and CDR2 are MGHDK and SYGVNS. Trimming removed 5 bases at V and 6 bases at J, with 16 bases between. CDR3 DNA: TGTGCCAGCAGTCCCCGGGTGGGGATCCATGGCTACACCTTC. This encodes CASSPRVGIHGYTF.

The genes are TRBV28 and TRBJ2-7; D remains unclear. Trimming stripped 1 base from V and 2 bases from J, with 12 bases between. Germline lookup yields CDR1 MDHEN and CDR2 SYDVKM. The CDR3 totals 15 residues. CDR3 coding DNA: TGTGCCAGCAGTTTATTCCCGACGGGTACCTACGAGCAGTACTTC. Protein sequence: CASSLFPTGTYEQYF.

This clonotype was seen only a few times. This chain links TRBV3-1 with TRBJ2-1; TRBD2 is a possible D gene (7 bases). V lost 2 bases, J lost 6 bases, and 20 bases lay in between. This CDR3 contains 17 residues. Per the germline V gene, CDR1 is LGHDT and CDR2 is YNNKEL (reference sequence). This CDR3 reads CASSQNLGGAGLNEQFF. The CDR3 DNA is TGTGCCAGCAGCCAAAACCTAGGGGGAGCGGGGCTCAATGAGCAGTTCTTC.

This chain links TRBV11-3 with TRBJ2-1; D may be TRBD2 (6 bases). Germline CDR1 reads SGHNT; CDR2 reads YENEEA. The CDR3 length is 14 residues. V was clipped by 4 bases and J by 7 bases, with 14 bases between them. The CDR3 region is CASSSSRGSNEQFF. The CDR3 nucleotides are TGTGCCAGCAGCTCATCACGGGGGTCAAATGAGCAGTTCTTC.